These T cell receptor beta chains were read from a single sample in a study of blood T cells in healthy people across ages. From the 5' RACE reads, TCRdb called clonotypes with MiXCR, one entry per CDR3 protein. This table holds 1.5 million to 1.8 million distinct CDR3 sequences, less than 45% found once. The specimen was blood. These receptors were collected from a woman between 18 and 30 years old in good health. Both conserved end residues are trimmed from each CDR3. Each record gives: J gene, V gene, CDR3 protein.

>TRBJ1-1|TRBV30
AWSVEIRAAREAF
>TRBJ1-1|TRBV2
ASSIWTGNTEAF
>TRBJ2-1|TRBV28
ASSFSLRGLAGGPYEQF
>TRBJ2-3|TRBV14
ASSQETGIRTDTQY
>TRBJ2-7|TRBV4-1
ASSQGPGGTYEQY
>TRBJ2-1|TRBV2
ASTGGNNNEQF
>TRBJ1-4|TRBV7-9
ASSYPGVVEEKLF
>TRBJ1-2|TRBV4-3
ASSPGQINYGYT
>TRBJ1-6|TRBV12-3/TRBV12-4
ASSPTPWNSPLH
>TRBJ2-6|TRBV6-5
ASSFRDKGRSGANVLT
>TRBJ2-3|TRBV11-2
ASSKTGFPSTDTQY
>TRBJ2-7|TRBV3-1
ASSDGLAGPYEQY
>TRBJ2-3|TRBV9
ASSVGYSLGDTQY
>TRBJ2-2|TRBV10-3
ATRDSSNTEELF
>TRBJ1-1|TRBV12-3/TRBV12-4
ASTPGSIMNTEAF
>TRBJ2-1|TRBV5-1
ASQTKEDNEQF
>TRBJ2-5|TRBV2
ASSGGGGQY
>TRBJ2-3|TRBV20-1
SALSGRARDTQY
>TRBJ1-2|TRBV6-1
ASSELGGYGYT
>TRBJ2-3|TRBV24-1
ATSDLTGTGTQY
>TRBJ2-2|TRBV9
ASSVRRENTEELF
>TRBJ1-1|TRBV2
ASSETDRALDEAF
>TRBJ2-1|TRBV20-1
SASYGRDEQF
>TRBJ1-2|TRBV6-5
ASKRRQNYGYT
>TRBJ2-5|TRBV29-1
SSRGEEETQY
>TRBJ2-5|TRBV6-2/TRBV6-3
ASRNDGTLEQY
>TRBJ2-7|TRBV27
ASRLNSRNEQY
>TRBJ2-3|TRBV27
ASREQGSSTDTQY
>TRBJ2-7|TRBV29-1
SAMGQGSREQY
>TRBJ1-2|TRBV20-1
SAPSRTDDGYT
>TRBJ2-5|TRBV12-3/TRBV12-4
ASSFVGGEETQY
>TRBJ2-1|TRBV20-1
SARFLRLAGSYNEQF
>TRBJ1-1|TRBV29-1
RTGETEAF
>TRBJ2-7|TRBV6-5
ASSYSWGPRTYEQY
>TRBJ2-5|TRBV7-3
ASSLRGGKEQY
>TRBJ2-5|TRBV20-1
SARDYRGQETQY
>TRBJ2-3|TRBV7-2
ASSFTSGGFTDTQY
>TRBJ2-7|TRBV9
ASSAGTSNYEQY
>TRBJ2-7|TRBV29-1
SVSGSLSYEQY
>TRBJ2-6|TRBV20-1
SARGPYSGANVLT
>TRBJ1-1|TRBV12-3/TRBV12-4
ASSFRVANTEAF
>TRBJ2-1|TRBV27
ASSLSFFRTSGINEQF
>TRBJ2-3|TRBV24-1
ATSDSGITTDTQY
>TRBJ2-3|TRBV29-1
SVEIRADSTDTQY
>TRBJ1-5|TRBV28
ASSNGDQPQH